The 21 T cell receptor beta chains below were found in one sample sequenced in a study of cytomegalovirus exposure and HLA in healthy donors. PCR primers comprised 60 Vbeta and 13 Jbeta primers. Using immunoSEQ multiplex PCR, the repertoire was profiled, and TCRdb retains in-frame clones only, with some absent. This table holds 75,000 to 95,000 clones, roughly two thirds found once. The sequencing input was PBMCs. The receptors here all came from a woman between 25 and 40 years old in good health and CMV-seronegative.

The rearrangement uses TRBV14 and TRBJ1-3; 7 positions match TRBD1. J was trimmed by 0 bases and V by 0 bases; bases with no gene match: 23. Germline V gives CDR1 SGHDN, CDR2 FVKESK. This CDR3 is 23 amino acids long. The CDR3 here is CASSQEWDIKDDRVETSGNTIYF. The CDR3 DNA is TGTGCCAGCAGCCAAGAATGGGATATAAAGGATGACAGGGTGGAAACCTCTGGAAACACCATATATTTT.

The gene calls are TRBV6-1 and TRBJ1-1; 10 nucleotides line up with TRBD1. Per germline, CDR1 MNHNS and CDR2 SASEGT. This CDR3 is 15 amino acids long. V shed 4 bases and J 4 bases; nucleotides not matched to a gene: 6. This CDR3 reads CASSAGTGVGTEAFF. CDR3 sequence (DNA): TGTGCCAGCAGTGCCGGGACAGGGGTTGGCACTGAAGCTTTCTTT.

The J gene is TRBJ2-7, the V gene TRBV4-2; a possible D gene is TRBD1 (7 bases). This CDR3 contains 16 residues. The germline gives CDR1 LGHNA, CDR2 YNFKEQ. Trimming removed 0 bases at V and 3 bases at J, with 15 bases between. In DNA, the CDR3 is TGTGCCAGCAGCCAAGATTTGGCGGGACAGAGCTACGAGCAGTACTTC. It is translated as CASSQDLAGQSYEQYF.

The chain employs TRBV27 and TRBJ2-3, with D possibly being TRBD1 (5 bases). This CDR3 spans 14 amino acids. Between the trimmed V and J ends, which lost 1 base and 5 bases, there was a span of 10 bases. Germline V gene data show CDR1 as MNHEY and CDR2 as SMNVEV (reference sequence). The CDR3 bases are TGTGCCAGCAGTTTATTGACAGAGGAAGATACGCAGTATTTT. The encoded protein is CASSLLTEEDTQYF.

This chain links TRBV28 with TRBJ2-3, with 15 bases identical to TRBD2. V was clipped by 2 bases and J by 6 bases; unmatched bases: 6. This CDR3 has 17 amino acids. Germline assignment: CDR1 MDHEN and CDR2 SYDVKM. The CDR3 DNA sequence: TGTGCCAGCAGTTTAACGTGGACTAGCGGGGGGGCGGATACGCAGTATTTT. Amino acids: CASSLTWTSGGADTQYF.

The chain combines TRBV7-9 with TRBJ1-2; no reliable D call. The V and J ends lost 3 bases and 0 bases respectively, with 8 bases between them. The germline V gene encodes CDR1 SEHNR and CDR2 FQNEAQ (reference sequence). The length of the CDR3 is 14 residues. The CDR3 coding sequence is TGTGCCAGCAGCTTGGGGAGCACTAACTATGGCTACACCTTC. The encoded protein is CASSLGSTNYGYTF. Complete variable domain (other parts from reference TRBV7-9 and TRBJ1-2): DTGVSQNPRHKITKRGQNVTFRCDPISEHNRLYWYRQTLGQGPEFLTYFQNEAQLEKSRLLSDRFSAERPKGSFSTLEIQRTEQGDSAMYLCASSLGSTNYGYTFGSGTRLTVV.

This clone was detected only a few times. The chain recombines TRBV30 with TRBJ2-2; TRBD2 matches 8 bases. Looked up from germline, CDR1 is GTSNPN and CDR2 is SVGIG (reference sequence). After removal of 2 bases from V and 3 bases from J, the junction contained 2 bases not matched to a gene. The CDR3 loop spans 14 amino acids. CDR3 sequence (DNA): TGTGCCTGGAGTTTCGGGGGGGACACCGGGGAGCTGTTTTTT. It codes for CAWSFGGDTGELFF. Based on the CDR3 plus reference TRBV30 and TRBJ2-2, the full variable domain is SQTIHQWPATLVQPVGSPLSLECTVEGTSNPNLYWYRQAAGRGLQLLFYSVGIGQISSEVPQNLSASRPQDRQFILSSKKLLLSDSGFYLCAWSFGGDTGELFFGEGSRLTVL.

This chain uses TRBV6-5 with TRBJ1-1, with D possibly being TRBD1 (5 bases). Per the germline V gene, CDR1 is MNHEY and CDR2 is SVGAGI. V was trimmed by 5 bases and J by 2 bases, leaving 12 bases between them. CDR3 size: 14 residues. The CDR3 here is CASSDSSINTEAFF. The CDR3 region has the DNA TGTGCCAGCAGTGACAGTTCTATTAACACTGAAGCTTTCTTT.

V usage is TRBV27 and J usage is TRBJ2-7; TRBD2 might be the D (6 bases). The germline V gene has CDR1 MNHEY and CDR2 SMNVEV (reference sequence). The CDR3 totals 15 residues. The germline V and J ends were trimmed by 3 bases and 0 bases, with 12 bases remaining between them. CDR3 DNA: TGTGCCAGCAGTTTCGGGGGAACTCCCTCCTACGAGCAGTACTTC. Its protein is CASSFGGTPSYEQYF.

This chain links TRBV28 with TRBJ1-1, with unresolved D. The germline CDR1 and CDR2 sequences are MDHEN and SYDVKM. The germline V and J ends were trimmed by 3 bases and 1 base, with 9 bases remaining between them. The length of the CDR3 is 14 residues. CDR3 coding DNA: TGTGCCAGCAGTTTTAGAAGCCAGAACACTGAAGCTTTCTTT. Its translation: CASSFRSQNTEAFF.

This clone appeared a few times. The chain employs TRBV6-5 and TRBJ2-1, with a weak D call TRBD2 (6 bases). V lost 7 bases and J 5 bases, leaving 15 bases between the germline ends. Germline V CDR1 and CDR2: MNHEY, SVGAGI. This CDR3 is 14 amino acids long. The CDR3 DNA reads as TGTGCCAGCACCAGGAGTGGGAGGAACAATGAGCAGTTCTTC. Its translation: CASTRSGRNNEQFF.

CDR3 region: CASSLGGTGMNTEAFF. The CDR3 coding sequence is TGCGCCAGCAGCTTGGGAGGGACAGGGATGAACACTGAAGCTTTCTTT. J is TRBJ1-1 and V is TRBV5-1, with 9 bases lining up with TRBD1. Germline-derived CDR1 and CDR2 are SGHRS and YFSETQ. The CDR3 sequence is 16 residues long. Trimming cost V 0 bases and J 0 bases; bases outside gene matches: 3.

The genes are TRBV28 and TRBJ2-3, with D maybe TRBD1 (6 bases). The V end lost 3 bases, the J end lost 0 bases, and 16 bases lay between the germline ends. Germline V CDR1 and CDR2: MDHEN, SYDVKM. This CDR3 is built from 17 residues. CDR3 nucleotides: TGTGCCAGCAGTTTGCCCCACAGGGCTCCTAGCACAGATACGCAGTATTTT. Protein product: CASSLPHRAPSTDTQYF. Filled out from reference TRBV28 and TRBJ2-3, the complete variable domain reads DVKVTQSSRYLVKRTGEKVFLECVQDMDHENMFWYRQDPGLGLRLIYFSYDVKMKEKGDIPEGYSVSREKKERFSLILESASTNQTSMYLCASSLPHRAPSTDTQYFGPGTRLTVL.

J is TRBJ2-7 and V is TRBV19; the D gene is possibly TRBD1 (6 bases). Trimming took 4 bases from V and 3 from J, leaving 13 bases between them. This CDR3 is 14 amino acids long. Germline loops: CDR1 LNHDA, CDR2 SQIVND (reference sequence). CDR3 nucleotide sequence: TGTGCCAGTAGTAGGCAGGGGTTTCACTACGAGCAGTACTTC. Translating it yields CASSRQGFHYEQYF. Full variable domain (missing parts from reference TRBV19 and TRBJ2-7): DGGITQSPKYLFRKEGQNVTLSCEQNLNHDAMYWYRQDPGQGLRLIYYSQIVNDFQKGDIAEGYSVSREKKESFPLTVTSAQKNPTAFYLCASSRQGFHYEQYFGPGTRLTVT.

V gene TRBV10-3 combines with J gene TRBJ2-3, with 7 bases identical to TRBD1. CDR1 is ENHRY, CDR2 SYGVKD, per germline. The CDR3 spans 15 residues. After removal of 2 bases from V and 4 bases from J, the junction contained 6 bases not matched to a gene. CDR3 DNA: TGTGCCATCAGTGAGGACAGGGTGACCGCAGATACGCAGTATTTT. Its protein is CAISEDRVTADTQYF.

This clone was found a few times. J is TRBJ2-3 and V is TRBV29-1, with 9 nucleotides matching TRBD2. Germline V CDR1 and CDR2: SQVTM, ANQGSEA. This CDR3 is built from 16 residues. Trimming cost V 7 bases and J 3 bases; bases outside gene matches: 14. The CDR3 reads CSARVGASGETDTQYF. In nucleotides, the CDR3 is TGCAGCGCACGCGTGGGGGCTAGCGGGGAAACAGATACGCAGTATTTT.

The chain links TRBV10-3 to TRBJ2-7, with D perhaps TRBD1 (6 bases). Germline V gene sequence: CDR1 ENHRY, CDR2 SYGVKD. The germline V and J ends were trimmed by 2 bases and 9 bases, with 17 bases remaining between them. This CDR3 has 14 residues. The CDR3 DNA is TGTGCCATCAGTGAGAACAGGGATACTACGATGCAGTACTTC. Encoded protein: CAISENRDTTMQYF.

The chain carries TRBV19 and TRBJ2-3; D unresolved. The CDR3 length is 14 residues. V was trimmed by 4 bases and J by 0 bases, leaving 8 bases between them. CDR1 is LNHDA and CDR2 is SQIVND in the germline V gene (reference sequence). The chain's CDR3 is CASSRKTSTDTQYF. The CDR3 coding sequence is TGTGCCAGTAGTAGGAAGACTAGCACAGATACGCAGTATTTT. The variable domain in full, with the rest retrieved from reference TRBV19 and TRBJ2-3, is DGGITQSPKYLFRKEGQNVTLSCEQNLNHDAMYWYRQDPGQGLRLIYYSQIVNDFQKGDIAEGYSVSREKKESFPLTVTSAQKNPTAFYLCASSRKTSTDTQYFGPGTRLTVL.

The gene calls are TRBV28 and TRBJ1-3; D remains ambiguous. The germline gives CDR1 MDHEN, CDR2 SYDVKM. The CDR3 has 11 amino acids. Between the trimmed V and J ends, which lost 4 bases and 9 bases, there was a span of 7 bases. Here the CDR3 reads CASSYRSTIYF. The CDR3 bases are TGTGCCAGCAGTTATAGGAGCACCATATATTTT.

The CDR3 DNA reads as TGTGCCAGCAGCGAACCGGGACGGGGGGATACTGAAGCTTTCTTT. It encodes CASSEPGRGDTEAFF. The genes are TRBV13 and TRBJ1-1; TRBD1 might be the D (5 bases). The CDR3 is 15 residues long. CDR1 is PRHDT, CDR2 FYEKMQ, per germline (reference sequence). V shed 5 bases and J shed 5 bases, with 18 bases lying between them.

This clone has just a few counts. V gene TRBV2 combines with J gene TRBJ1-1; 7 bases align to TRBD1. Germline loops: CDR1 SNHLY, CDR2 FYNNEI. The length of the CDR3 is 15 residues. Trimming removed 2 bases from V and 4 bases from J; junction bases left unmatched: 7. The CDR3 region is CASSERGTGVTEAFF. The CDR3, as DNA: TGTGCCAGCAGTGAAAGGGGCACAGGGGTCACTGAAGCTTTCTTT.